This record covers a single T cell receptor (beta chain). Antigen: not known. Sequencing was performed with immunoSEQ multiplex PCR; in TCRdb, only in-frame clones are kept and a portion is missing. The table includes 120,000 or so clones, about 92% detected once. CDR1 is SGHDN and CDR2 is FVKESK in the germline V gene. The length of the CDR3 is 16 residues. V lost 0 bases to trimming and J lost 4 bases, with 13 bases between them. This sample is part of a study of T cell responses to AZD1222 COVID-19 vaccine. Study-wide results and limits: The study found Spike-specific TCR breadth and depth rose after two AZD1222 doses. The number of AZD1222 recipients seropositive at baseline was only six. A mostly white British donor set with more females was recruited, and clonal diversity was possibly underestimated.

The TCR was taken from an adult in good health. The J gene is TRBJ1-3, the V gene TRBV14; D not resolved. This sample comprised peripheral blood, obtained on day 0 of AZD1222 vaccination. CDR3 sequence: CASSQDRVVTGNTIYF. The CDR3, as DNA: TGTGCCAGCAGCCAAGATCGAGTCGTTACAGGAAACACCATATATTTT.